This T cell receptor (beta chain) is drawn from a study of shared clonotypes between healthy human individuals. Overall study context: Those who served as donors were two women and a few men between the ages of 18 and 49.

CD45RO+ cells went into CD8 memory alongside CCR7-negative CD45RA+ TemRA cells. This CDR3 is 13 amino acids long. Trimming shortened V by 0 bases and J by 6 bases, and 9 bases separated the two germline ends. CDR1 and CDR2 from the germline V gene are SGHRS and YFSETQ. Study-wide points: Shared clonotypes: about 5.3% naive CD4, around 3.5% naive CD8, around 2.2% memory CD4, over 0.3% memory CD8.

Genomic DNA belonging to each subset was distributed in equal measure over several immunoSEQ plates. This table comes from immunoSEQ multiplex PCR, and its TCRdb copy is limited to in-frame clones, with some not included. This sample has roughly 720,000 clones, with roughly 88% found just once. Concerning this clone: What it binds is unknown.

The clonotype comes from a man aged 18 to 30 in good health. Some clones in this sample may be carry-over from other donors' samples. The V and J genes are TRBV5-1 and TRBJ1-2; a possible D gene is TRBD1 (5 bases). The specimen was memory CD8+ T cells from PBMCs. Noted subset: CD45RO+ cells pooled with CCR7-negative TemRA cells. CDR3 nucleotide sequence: TGCGCCAGCAGCTTGGAGAGGGGTGATGGCTACACCTTC. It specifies CASSLERGDGYTF.